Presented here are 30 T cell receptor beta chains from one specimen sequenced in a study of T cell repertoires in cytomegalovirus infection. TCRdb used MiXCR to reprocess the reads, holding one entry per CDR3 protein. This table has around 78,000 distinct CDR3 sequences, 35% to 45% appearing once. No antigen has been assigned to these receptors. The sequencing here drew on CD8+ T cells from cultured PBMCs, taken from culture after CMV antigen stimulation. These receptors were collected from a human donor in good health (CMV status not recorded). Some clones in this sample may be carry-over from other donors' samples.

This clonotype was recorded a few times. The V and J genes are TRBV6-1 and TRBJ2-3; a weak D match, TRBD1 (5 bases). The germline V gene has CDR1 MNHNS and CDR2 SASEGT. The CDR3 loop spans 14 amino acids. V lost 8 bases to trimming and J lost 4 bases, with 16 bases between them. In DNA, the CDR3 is TGTGCCAGCTCGAATTGGGGCTCCTCAGATACGCAGTATTTT. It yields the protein CASSNWGSSDTQYF.

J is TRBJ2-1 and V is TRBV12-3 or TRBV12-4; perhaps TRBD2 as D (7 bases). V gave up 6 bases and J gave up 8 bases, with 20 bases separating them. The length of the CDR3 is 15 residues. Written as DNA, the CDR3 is TGTGCCAGCAGCTCCTGGGCGGGGGCCAGGGATGAGCAGTTCTTC. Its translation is CASSSWAGARDEQFF.

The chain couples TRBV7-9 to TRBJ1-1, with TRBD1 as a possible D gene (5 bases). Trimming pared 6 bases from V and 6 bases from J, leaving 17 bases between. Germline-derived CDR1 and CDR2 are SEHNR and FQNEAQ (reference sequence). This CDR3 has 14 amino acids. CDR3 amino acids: CASRPPGEVAEAFF. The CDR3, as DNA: TGTGCCAGCAGACCCCCGGGGGAGGTGGCTGAAGCTTTCTTT. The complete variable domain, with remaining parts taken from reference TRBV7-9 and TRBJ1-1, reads DTGVSQNPRHKITKRGQNVTFRCDPISEHNRLYWYRQTLGQGPEFLTYFQNEAQLEKSRLLSDRFSAERPKGSFSTLEIQRTEQGDSAMYLCASRPPGEVAEAFFGQGTRLTVV.

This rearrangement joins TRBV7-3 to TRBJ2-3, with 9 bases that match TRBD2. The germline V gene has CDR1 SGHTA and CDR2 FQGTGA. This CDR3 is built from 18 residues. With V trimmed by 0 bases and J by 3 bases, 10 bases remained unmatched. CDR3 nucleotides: TGTGCCAGCAGCTTAACGCAGGGCGGGGGGGCTCTGACAGATACGCAGTATTTT. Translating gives CASSLTQGGGALTDTQYF.

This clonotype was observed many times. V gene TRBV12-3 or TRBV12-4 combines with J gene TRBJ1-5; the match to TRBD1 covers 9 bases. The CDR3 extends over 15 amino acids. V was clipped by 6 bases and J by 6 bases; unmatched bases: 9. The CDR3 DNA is TGTGCCAGCAGGGCCGGGACAGGGTATCCTCAGCCCCAGCATTTT. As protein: CASRAGTGYPQPQHF.

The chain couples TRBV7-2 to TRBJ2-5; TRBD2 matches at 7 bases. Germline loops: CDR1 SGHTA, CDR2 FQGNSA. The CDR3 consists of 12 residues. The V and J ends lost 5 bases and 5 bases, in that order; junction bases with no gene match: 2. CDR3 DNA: TGTGCCAGCAGCCCCGGGAGGGAGACCCAGTACTTC. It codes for CASSPGRETQYF.

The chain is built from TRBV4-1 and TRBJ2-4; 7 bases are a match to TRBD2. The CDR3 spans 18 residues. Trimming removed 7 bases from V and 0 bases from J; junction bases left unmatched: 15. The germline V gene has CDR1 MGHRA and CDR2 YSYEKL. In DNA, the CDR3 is TGCGCCAGCAAACCTAAGGGGAGGGGAGGACTAGCCAAAAACATTCAGTACTTC. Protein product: CASKPKGRGGLAKNIQYF.

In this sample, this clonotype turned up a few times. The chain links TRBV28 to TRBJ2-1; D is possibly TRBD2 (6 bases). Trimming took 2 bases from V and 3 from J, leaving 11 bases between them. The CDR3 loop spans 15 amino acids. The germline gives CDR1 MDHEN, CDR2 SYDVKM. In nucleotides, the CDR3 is TGTGCCAGCAGTTTAGGTTTGGGACTCTACAATGAGCAGTTCTTC. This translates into CASSLGLGLYNEQFF.

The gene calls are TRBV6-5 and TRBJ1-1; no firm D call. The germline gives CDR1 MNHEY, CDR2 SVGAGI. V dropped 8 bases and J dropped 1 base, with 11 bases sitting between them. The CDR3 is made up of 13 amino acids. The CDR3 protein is CASGGWENTEAFF. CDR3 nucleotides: TGTGCCAGCGGTGGATGGGAGAACACTGAAGCTTTCTTT.

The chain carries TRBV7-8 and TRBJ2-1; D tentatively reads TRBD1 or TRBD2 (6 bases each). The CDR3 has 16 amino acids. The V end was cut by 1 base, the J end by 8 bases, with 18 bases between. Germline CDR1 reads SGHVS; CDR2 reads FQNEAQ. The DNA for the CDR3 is TGTGCCAGCAGCTTAGAACCGGGGGCAACAGGTGATGAGCAGTTCTTC. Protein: CASSLEPGATGDEQFF.

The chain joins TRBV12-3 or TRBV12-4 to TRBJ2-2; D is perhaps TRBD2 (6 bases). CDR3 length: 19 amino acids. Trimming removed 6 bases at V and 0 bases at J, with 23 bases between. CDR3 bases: TGTGCCAGCAGCTACAAGACCGGGTGGGGGGACGCGAACACCGGGGAGCTGTTTTTT. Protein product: CASSYKTGWGDANTGELFF.

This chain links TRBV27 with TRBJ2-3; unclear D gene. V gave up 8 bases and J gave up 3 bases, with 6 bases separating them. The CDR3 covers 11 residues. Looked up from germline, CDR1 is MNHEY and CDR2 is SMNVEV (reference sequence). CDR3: CASRTTDTQYF. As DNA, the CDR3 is TGTGCCAGCCGCACTACAGATACGCAGTATTTT.

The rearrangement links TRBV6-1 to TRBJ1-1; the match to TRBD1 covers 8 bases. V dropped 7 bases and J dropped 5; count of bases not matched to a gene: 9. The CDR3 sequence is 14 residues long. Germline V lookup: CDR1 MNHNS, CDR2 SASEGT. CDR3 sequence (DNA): TGTGCCAGCACCCCTGAGGACAGGGAAACTGAAGCTTTCTTT. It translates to CASTPEDRETEAFF.

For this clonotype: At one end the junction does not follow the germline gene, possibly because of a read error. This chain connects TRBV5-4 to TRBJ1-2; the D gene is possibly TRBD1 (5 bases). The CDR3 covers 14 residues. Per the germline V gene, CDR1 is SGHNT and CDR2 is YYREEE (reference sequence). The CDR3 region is CASRLDGGNYGYTF. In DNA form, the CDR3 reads TGTGCCAGCAGGTTGGACGGGGGTAACTATGGCTACACCTTC.

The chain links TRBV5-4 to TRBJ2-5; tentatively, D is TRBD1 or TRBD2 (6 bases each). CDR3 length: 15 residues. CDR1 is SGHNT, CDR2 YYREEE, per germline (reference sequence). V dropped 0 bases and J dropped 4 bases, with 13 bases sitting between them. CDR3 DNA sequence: TGTGCCAGCAGCTTGGCCGTTGGAGGGGGAGAGACCCAGTACTTC. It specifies CASSLAVGGGETQYF.

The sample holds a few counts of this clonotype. The CDR3: CASSQDGTSGSYEQYF. The CDR3 region has the DNA TGTGCCAGCAGCCAAGATGGGACTAGCGGCTCCTACGAGCAGTACTTC. This chain connects TRBV4-2 to TRBJ2-7; 11 bases are a match to TRBD2. This CDR3 comprises 16 residues. After removal of 0 bases from V and 0 bases from J, the junction contained 1 base not matched to a gene. From germline, CDR1 is LGHNA and CDR2 YNFKEQ.

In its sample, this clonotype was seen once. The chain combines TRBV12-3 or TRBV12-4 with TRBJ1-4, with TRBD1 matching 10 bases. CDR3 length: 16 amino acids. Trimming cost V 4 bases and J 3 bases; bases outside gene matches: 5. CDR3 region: CASSYRDRGSNEKLFF. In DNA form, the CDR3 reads TGTGCCAGCAGTTACCGGGACAGGGGATCTAATGAAAAACTGTTTTTT.

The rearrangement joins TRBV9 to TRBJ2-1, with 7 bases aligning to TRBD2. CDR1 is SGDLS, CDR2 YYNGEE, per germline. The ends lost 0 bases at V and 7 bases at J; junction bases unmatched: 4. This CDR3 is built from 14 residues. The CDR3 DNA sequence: TGTGCCAGCAGCGTAGAAAATAGCGGGAATGAGCAGTTCTTC. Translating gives CASSVENSGNEQFF.

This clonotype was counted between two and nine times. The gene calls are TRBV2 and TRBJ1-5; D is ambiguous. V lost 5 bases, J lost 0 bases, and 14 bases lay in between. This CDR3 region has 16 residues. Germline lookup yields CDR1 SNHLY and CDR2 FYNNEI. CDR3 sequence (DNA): TGTGCCAGCAGTCTCCGGGTTGGAGATAGCAATCAGCCCCAGCATTTT. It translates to CASSLRVGDSNQPQHF.

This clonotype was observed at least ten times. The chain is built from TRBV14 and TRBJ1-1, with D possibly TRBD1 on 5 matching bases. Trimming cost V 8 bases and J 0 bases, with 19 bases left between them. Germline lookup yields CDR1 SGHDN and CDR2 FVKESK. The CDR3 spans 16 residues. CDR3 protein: CASQMPGPAMNTEAFF. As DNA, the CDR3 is TGTGCCAGCCAAATGCCGGGGCCAGCTATGAACACTGAAGCTTTCTTT.

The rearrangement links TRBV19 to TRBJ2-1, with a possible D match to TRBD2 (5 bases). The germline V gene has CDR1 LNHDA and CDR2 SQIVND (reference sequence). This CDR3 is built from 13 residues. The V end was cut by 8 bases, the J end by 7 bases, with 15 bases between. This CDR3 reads CASCVTTGNEQFF. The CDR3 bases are TGTGCCAGTTGTGTGACTACTGGGAATGAGCAGTTCTTC.

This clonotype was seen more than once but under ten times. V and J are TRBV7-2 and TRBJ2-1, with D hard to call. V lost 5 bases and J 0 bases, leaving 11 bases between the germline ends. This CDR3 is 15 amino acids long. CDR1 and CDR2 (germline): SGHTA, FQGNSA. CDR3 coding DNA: TGTGCCAGCAGCCTCACTCGAAGCTCCTACAATGAGCAGTTCTTC. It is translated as CASSLTRSSYNEQFF.

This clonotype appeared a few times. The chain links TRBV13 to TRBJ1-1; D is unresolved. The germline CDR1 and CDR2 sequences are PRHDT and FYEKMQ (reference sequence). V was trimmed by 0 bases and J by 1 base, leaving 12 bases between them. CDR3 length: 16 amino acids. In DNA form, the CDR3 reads TGTGCCAGCAGCTTAGGAGGAGAGTCAGCGAACACTGAAGCTTTCTTT. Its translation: CASSLGGESANTEAFF.

The CDR3 sequence is CAISEWGQAPAPQHF. The DNA for the CDR3 is TGTGCCATCAGTGAGTGGGGGCAGGCCCCAGCGCCCCAGCATTTT. The chain joins TRBV10-3 to TRBJ1-5; possible D gene TRBD1, 6 bases. CDR1 ENHRY and CDR2 SYGVKD come from the germline V gene. Trimming removed 1 base from V and 9 bases from J, with 16 bases in between. The CDR3 covers 15 residues.

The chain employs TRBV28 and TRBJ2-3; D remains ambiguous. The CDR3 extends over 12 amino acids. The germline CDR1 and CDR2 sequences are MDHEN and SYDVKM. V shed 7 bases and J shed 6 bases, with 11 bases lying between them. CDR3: CASKGLEDTQYF. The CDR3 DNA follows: TGTGCCAGCAAGGGCCTTGAGGATACGCAGTATTTT.

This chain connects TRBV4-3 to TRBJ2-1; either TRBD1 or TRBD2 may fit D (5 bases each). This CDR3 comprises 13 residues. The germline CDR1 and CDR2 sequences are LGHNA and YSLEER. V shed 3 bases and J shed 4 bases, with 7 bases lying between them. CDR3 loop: CASSQGVYNEQFF. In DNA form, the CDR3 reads TGCGCCAGCAGCCAGGGGGTATACAATGAGCAGTTCTTC.

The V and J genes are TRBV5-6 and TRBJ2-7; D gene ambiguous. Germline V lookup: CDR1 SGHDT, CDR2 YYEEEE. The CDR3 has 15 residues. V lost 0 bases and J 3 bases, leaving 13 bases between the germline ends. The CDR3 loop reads CASSLGSNDHYEQYF. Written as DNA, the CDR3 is TGTGCCAGCAGCTTGGGAAGCAACGATCACTACGAGCAGTACTTC.

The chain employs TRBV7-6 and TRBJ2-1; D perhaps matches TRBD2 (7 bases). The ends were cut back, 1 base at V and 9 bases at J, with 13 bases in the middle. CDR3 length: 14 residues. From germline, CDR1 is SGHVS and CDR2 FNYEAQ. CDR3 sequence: CASSLGWGGLEQFF. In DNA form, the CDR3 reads TGTGCCAGCAGCTTAGGGTGGGGGGGCCTTGAGCAGTTCTTC.

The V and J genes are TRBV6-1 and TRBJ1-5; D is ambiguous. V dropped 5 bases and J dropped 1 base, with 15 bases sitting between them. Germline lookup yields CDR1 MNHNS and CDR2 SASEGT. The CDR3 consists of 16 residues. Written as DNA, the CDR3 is TGTGCCAGCAGTTACCCCGGCCAGGCCAGCAATCAGCCCCAGCATTTT. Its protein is CASSYPGQASNQPQHF.

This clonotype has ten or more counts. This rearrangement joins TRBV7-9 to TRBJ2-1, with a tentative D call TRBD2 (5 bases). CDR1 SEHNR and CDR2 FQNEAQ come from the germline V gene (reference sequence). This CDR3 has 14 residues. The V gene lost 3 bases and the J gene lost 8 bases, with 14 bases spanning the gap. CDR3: CASSFPGNGDEQFF. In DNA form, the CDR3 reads TGTGCCAGCAGCTTTCCCGGGAATGGGGATGAGCAGTTCTTC.